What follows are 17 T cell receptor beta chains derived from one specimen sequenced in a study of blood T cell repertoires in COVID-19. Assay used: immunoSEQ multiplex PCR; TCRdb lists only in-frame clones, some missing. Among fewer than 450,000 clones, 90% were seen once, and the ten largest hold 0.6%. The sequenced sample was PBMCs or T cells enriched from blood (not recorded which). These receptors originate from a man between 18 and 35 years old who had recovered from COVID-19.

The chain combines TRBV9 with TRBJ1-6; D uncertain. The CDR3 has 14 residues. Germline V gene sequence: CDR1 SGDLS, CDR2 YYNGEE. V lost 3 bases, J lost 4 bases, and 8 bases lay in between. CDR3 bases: TGTGCCAGCAGCGCGCCGGGATATAATTCACCCCTCCACTTT. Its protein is CASSAPGYNSPLHF.

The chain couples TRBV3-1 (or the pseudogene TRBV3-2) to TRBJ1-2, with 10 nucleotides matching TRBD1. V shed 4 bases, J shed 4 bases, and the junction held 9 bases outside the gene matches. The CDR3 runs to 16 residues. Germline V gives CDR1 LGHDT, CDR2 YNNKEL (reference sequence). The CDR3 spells CASSLGTGAHSYGYTF. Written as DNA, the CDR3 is TGTGCCAGCAGCCTCGGGACAGGGGCTCATAGCTATGGCTACACCTTC.

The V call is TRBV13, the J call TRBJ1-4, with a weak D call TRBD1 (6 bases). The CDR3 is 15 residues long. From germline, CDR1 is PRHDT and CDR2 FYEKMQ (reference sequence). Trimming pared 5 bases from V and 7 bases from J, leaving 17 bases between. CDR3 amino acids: CASSPRGGMSEKLFF. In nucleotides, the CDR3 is TGTGCCAGCAGCCCGAGGGGGGGTATGAGTGAAAAACTGTTTTTT.

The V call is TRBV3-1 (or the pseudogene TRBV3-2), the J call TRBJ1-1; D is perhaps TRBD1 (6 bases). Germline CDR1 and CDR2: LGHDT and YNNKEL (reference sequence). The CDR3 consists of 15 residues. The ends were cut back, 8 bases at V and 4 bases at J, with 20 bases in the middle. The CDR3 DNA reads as TGTGCCAGCTCCACGGTGTGGCAGGGGAGCACTGAAGCTTTCTTT. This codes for CASSTVWQGSTEAFF.

The CDR3 loop is CASSSDRDNTGELFF. Here the CDR3 DNA reads TGTGCCAGCAGCTCTGACAGGGATAACACCGGGGAGCTGTTTTTT. The chain links TRBV3-1 (or the pseudogene TRBV3-2) to TRBJ2-2, with 7 positions matching TRBD1. The CDR3 totals 15 residues. Trimming at V came to 5 bases and at J to 2 bases, leaving 5 bases not matched to a gene. Germline loops: CDR1 LGHDT, CDR2 YNNKEL (reference sequence).

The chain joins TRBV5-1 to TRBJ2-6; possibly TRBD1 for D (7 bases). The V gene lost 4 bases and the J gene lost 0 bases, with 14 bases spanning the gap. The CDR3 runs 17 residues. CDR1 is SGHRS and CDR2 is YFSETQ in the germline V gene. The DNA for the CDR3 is TGCGCCAGCAGCGCGGGACAGACCGTCTCTGGGGCCAACGTCCTGACTTTC. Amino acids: CASSAGQTVSGANVLTF.

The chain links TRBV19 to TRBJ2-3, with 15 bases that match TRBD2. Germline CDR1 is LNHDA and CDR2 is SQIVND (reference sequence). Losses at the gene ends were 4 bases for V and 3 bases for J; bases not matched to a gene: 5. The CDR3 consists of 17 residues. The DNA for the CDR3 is TGTGCCAGTAGTAGGACTAGCGGGAGGGCCGTGACAGATACGCAGTATTTT. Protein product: CASSRTSGRAVTDTQYF.

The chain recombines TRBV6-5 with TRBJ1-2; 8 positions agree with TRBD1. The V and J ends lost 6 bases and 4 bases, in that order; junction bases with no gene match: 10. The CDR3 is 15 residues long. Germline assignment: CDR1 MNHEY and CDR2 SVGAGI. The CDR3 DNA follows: TGTGCCAGCAGCAAAACGGGACAGGACCCCTATGGCTACACCTTC. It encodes CASSKTGQDPYGYTF.

CDR3 protein: CASSLFSGDRRGDTQYF. CDR3 coding DNA: TGTGCCAGCAGCTTATTTTCAGGGGACCGACGAGGAGATACGCAGTATTTT. V gene TRBV7-8 combines with J gene TRBJ2-3; D is perhaps TRBD1 (6 bases). The CDR3 is 17 amino acids. The germline V gene has CDR1 SGHVS and CDR2 FQNEAQ. Trimming removed 2 bases at V and 5 bases at J, with 20 bases between.

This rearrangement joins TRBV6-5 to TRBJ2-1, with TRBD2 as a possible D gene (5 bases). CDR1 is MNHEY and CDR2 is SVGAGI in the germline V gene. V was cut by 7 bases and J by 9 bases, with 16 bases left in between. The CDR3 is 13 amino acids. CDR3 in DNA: TGTGCCAGCACGGGAAATCCCAATGGTGAGCAGTTCTTC. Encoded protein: CASTGNPNGEQFF.

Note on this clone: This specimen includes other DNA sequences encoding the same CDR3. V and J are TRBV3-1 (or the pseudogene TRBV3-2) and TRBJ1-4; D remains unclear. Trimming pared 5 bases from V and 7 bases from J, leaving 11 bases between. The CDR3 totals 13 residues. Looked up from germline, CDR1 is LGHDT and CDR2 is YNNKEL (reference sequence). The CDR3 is CASSSRGAEKLFF. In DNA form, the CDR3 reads TGTGCCAGCAGCAGCCGGGGAGCTGAAAAACTGTTTTTT.

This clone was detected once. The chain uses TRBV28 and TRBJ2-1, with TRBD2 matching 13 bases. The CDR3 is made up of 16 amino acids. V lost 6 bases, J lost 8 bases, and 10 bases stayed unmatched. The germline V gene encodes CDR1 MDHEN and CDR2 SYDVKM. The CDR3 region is CASSLGLAGIIDEQFF. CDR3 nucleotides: TGTGCCAGCAGCCTGGGACTAGCGGGAATTATCGATGAGCAGTTCTTC.

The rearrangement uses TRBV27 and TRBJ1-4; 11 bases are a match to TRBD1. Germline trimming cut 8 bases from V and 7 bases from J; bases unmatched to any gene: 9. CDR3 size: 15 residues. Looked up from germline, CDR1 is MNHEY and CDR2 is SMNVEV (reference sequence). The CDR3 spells CASGGTGGLFEKLFF. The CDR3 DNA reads TGTGCCAGCGGGGGGACAGGGGGACTTTTTGAAAAACTGTTTTTT.

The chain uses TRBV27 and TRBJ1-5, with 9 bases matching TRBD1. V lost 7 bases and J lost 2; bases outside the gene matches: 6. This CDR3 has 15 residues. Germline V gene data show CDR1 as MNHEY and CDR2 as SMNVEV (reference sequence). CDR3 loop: CASNGQGKGNQPQHF. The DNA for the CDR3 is TGTGCCAGCAACGGACAGGGGAAAGGCAATCAGCCCCAGCATTTT.

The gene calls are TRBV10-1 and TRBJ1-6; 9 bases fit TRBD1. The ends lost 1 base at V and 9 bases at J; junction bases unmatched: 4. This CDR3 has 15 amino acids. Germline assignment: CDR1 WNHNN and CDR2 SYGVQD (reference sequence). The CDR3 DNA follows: TGCGCCAGCAGTGAGTTCCGGACAGGGGCTTCACCCCTCCACTTT. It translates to CASSEFRTGASPLHF.

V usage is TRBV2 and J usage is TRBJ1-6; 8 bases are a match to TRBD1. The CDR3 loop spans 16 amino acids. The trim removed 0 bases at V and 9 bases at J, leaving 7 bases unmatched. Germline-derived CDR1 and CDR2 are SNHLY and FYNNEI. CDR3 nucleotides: TGTGCCAGCAGTGAAGCATCGGGACAGGCTGGTTCACCCCTCCACTTT. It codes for CASSEASGQAGSPLHF.

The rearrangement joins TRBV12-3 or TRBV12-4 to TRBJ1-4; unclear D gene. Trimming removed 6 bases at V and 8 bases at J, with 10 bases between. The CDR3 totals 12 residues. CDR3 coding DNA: TGTGCCAGCAGCGCCGGGAGCGAAAAACTGTTTTTT. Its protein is CASSAGSEKLFF.